The rows below give T cell receptor beta chains drawn from one sample of a study of T cells in Graves' hyperthyroidism and ophthalmopathy. TCRdb itself ran the multiplex PCR reads through MiXCR, one entry per CDR3 protein. The sample consists of 300,000 to 450,000 distinct CDR3 sequences, more than 11% of them appearing once. Sequenced sample: blood. These receptors originate from a woman aged 60 to 75 with Graves' hyperthyroidism. The CDR3 runs from the conserved cysteine through the conserved F or W. A D gene is named only where the DNA matches it firmly. The size entry is marked missing in some rows and otherwise reads once, few, many or a size class.

V,D,J,size,DNA,CDR3
TRBV5-1,TRBD2,TRBJ2-1,many,TGCGCCAGCAGCCCCCGAGGACTAGCGGGGGGGGCCAATGAGCAGTTCTTC,CASSPRGLAGGANEQFF
TRBV2,-,TRBJ2-5,-,TGTGCCAGCAGCTCCCATGGGGGCCGGGAGACCCAGTACTTC,CASSSHGGRETQYF
TRBV5-1,-,TRBJ2-3,many,TGCGCCAGCGCTTTAAGAGAAGTGAGCACAGATACGCAGTATTTT,CASALREVSTDTQYF
TRBV12-3/TRBV12-4,TRBD2,TRBJ2-5,many,TGTGCCAGCAGCACCGGGGTAGCGGGAGGTGGGGAGACCCAGTACTTC,CASSTGVAGGGETQYF
TRBV7-8,-,TRBJ2-3,many,TGTGCCAGCAGTTTGATGGATACTGACACAGATACGCAGTATTTT,CASSLMDTDTDTQYF
TRBV11-2,-,TRBJ1-1,many,TGTGCCAGCAGCTTAGTTGTTGGCACTGAAGCTTTCTTT,CASSLVVGTEAFF
TRBV10-3,-,TRBJ2-7,-,TGTGCCATCAGTGAGTCGGGGAGTTTCGAGCAGTACTTC,CAISESGSFEQYF
TRBV7-9,-,TRBJ2-7,many,TGTGCCAGCAGCAGCCCCGAGGAAACTGTCGAGCAGTACTTC,CASSSPEETVEQYF
TRBV6-2/TRBV6-3,-,TRBJ2-1,-,TGTGCCAGCAAAGTTGGGGAGAGGGCCGAGCAGTTCTTC,CASKVGERAEQFF
TRBV30,-,TRBJ2-7,many,TGTGCCTGGAGGCCCGGGGCAGGGGCTGGCGAGCAGTACTTC,CAWRPGAGAGEQYF
TRBV11-2,-,TRBJ2-5,many,TGTGCCAGCAGCTTAGATTACAGCCGGACCCAGTACTTC,CASSLDYSRTQYF
TRBV27,-,TRBJ2-5,many,TGTGCCAGCAGTTTCGGAGGGGAGACCCAGTACTTC,CASSFGGETQYF
TRBV2,TRBD2,TRBJ2-5,many,TGTGCCAGCAGTTACGGCGGGAGGGGAGAGACCCAGTACTTC,CASSYGGRGETQYF
TRBV11-2,-,TRBJ2-1,many,TGTGCCAGCAGCCCGACGGGAGCGGCCAGACCCAATGAGCAGTTCTTC,CASSPTGAARPNEQFF
TRBV16,-,TRBJ2-1,few,TGTGCCAGCAGCCCCGTACTTTCCCATGAGCAGTTCTTC,CASSPVLSHEQFF
TRBV12-3/TRBV12-4,TRBD2,TRBJ2-3,many,TGTGCCAGCAGTCCTCTAGCGGGAGGGGATACGCAGTATTTT,CASSPLAGGDTQYF
TRBV5-1,-,TRBJ1-3,few,TGCGCCAGCAGCTTTAGCGCAGCTACTACCTCTGGAAACACCATATATTTT,CASSFSAATTSGNTIYF
TRBV27,TRBD2,TRBJ2-7,many,TGTGCCAGCAGATCGTTGGCGGGAGGGCCGGGGGAGCAGTACTTC,CASRSLAGGPGEQYF
TRBV7-9,-,TRBJ1-2,many,TGTGCCAGCAGCTTAGCGTTAGGAACTAACTATGGCTACACCTTC,CASSLALGTNYGYTF
TRBV13,-,TRBJ2-3,-,TGTGCCAGCAGCTCAAGCCCTACCCGGGGGCAAGATACGCAGTATTTT,CASSSSPTRGQDTQYF
TRBV20-1,-,TRBJ1-1,-,TGCAGTGTCTCTTGGGCTTACACTGAAGCTTTCTTT,CSVSWAYTEAFF
TRBV28,-,TRBJ2-1,many,TGTGCCACCCGACTGGTCGGGAGTGGCAATGAGCAGTTCTTC,CATRLVGSGNEQFF
TRBV30,-,TRBJ2-2,few,TGTGCCGGAGGAAGGGGGTCGAACACCGGGGAGCTGTTTTTT,CAGGRGSNTGELFF
TRBV30,-,TRBJ2-6,many,TGTGCCTCTGTGGGAGCTGGGGCCAACGTCCTGACTTTC,CASVGAGANVLTF